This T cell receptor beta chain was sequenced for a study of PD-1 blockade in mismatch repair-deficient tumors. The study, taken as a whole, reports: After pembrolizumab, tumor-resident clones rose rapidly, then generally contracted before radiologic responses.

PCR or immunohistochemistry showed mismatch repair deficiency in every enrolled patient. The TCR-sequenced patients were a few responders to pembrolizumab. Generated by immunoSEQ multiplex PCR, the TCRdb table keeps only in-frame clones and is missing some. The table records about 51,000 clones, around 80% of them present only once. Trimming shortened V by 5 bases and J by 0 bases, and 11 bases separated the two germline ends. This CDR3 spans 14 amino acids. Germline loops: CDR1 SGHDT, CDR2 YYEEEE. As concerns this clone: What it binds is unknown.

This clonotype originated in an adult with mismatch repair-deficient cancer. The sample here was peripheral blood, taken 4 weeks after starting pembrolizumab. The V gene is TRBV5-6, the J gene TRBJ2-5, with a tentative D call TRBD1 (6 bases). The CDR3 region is CASRSTGNQETQYF. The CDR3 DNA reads TGTGCCAGCAGATCTACAGGGAACCAAGAGACCCAGTACTTC.